This TCR beta chain was captured in a study of T cell responses to AZD1222 COVID-19 vaccine. The CDR3 contains 14 residues. The ends lost 5 bases at V and 3 bases at J; junction bases unmatched: 5. Germline CDR1 is WSHSY and CDR2 is SAAADI. Some clones are missing from TCRdb's copy, which holds only in-frame ones; the method was immunoSEQ multiplex PCR. The data hold more than 110,000 clones, with approximately 92% observed a single time. The clonotype comes from an adult who received the AZD1222 COVID-19 vaccine. The chain uses TRBV10-2 and TRBJ1-1, with 8 bases aligning to TRBD1. The sequenced sample was peripheral blood, obtained 28 days after the second AZD1222 dose. The CDR3 loop reads CASSPGQEYTEAFF. CDR3 sequence (DNA): TGCGCCAGCAGTCCGGGACAGGAGTACACTGAAGCTTTCTTT.